This T cell receptor beta chain was captured by sequencing in a study of blood T cell repertoires in COVID-19. Study as a whole: Whether acute or convalescent, the COVID-19 samples came from the United States, Italy and Spain.

How the authors handled the data: Amplifying reference gene primers gave estimates of nucleated cell counts. Measured with immunoSEQ multiplex PCR; TCRdb has only the in-frame clones, and not every one. The D gene and trimming were derived from the DNA, and the V and J assignments and clone size from that table. The sample yields about 360,000 clones, around 88% seen once. Germline CDR1 and CDR2: SGHDT and YYEEEE. This CDR3 contains 15 residues. Deletions cut 4 bases from V and 6 bases from J, with 14 bases between. This clone was detected only once. The Seattle site enrolled patients during active infection and followed them longitudinally.

The receptor was isolated from a woman aged 55 to 70 with COVID-19, enrolled during active disease. This sequence joins TRBV5-6 and TRBJ1-6; D might be TRBD1 (6 bases). The sequencing sample was made of peripheral blood. The CDR3: CASSPRGGLNSPLHF. CDR3 sequence (DNA): TGTGCCAGCAGCCCGAGGGGGGGGCTTAATTCACCCCTCCACTTT.